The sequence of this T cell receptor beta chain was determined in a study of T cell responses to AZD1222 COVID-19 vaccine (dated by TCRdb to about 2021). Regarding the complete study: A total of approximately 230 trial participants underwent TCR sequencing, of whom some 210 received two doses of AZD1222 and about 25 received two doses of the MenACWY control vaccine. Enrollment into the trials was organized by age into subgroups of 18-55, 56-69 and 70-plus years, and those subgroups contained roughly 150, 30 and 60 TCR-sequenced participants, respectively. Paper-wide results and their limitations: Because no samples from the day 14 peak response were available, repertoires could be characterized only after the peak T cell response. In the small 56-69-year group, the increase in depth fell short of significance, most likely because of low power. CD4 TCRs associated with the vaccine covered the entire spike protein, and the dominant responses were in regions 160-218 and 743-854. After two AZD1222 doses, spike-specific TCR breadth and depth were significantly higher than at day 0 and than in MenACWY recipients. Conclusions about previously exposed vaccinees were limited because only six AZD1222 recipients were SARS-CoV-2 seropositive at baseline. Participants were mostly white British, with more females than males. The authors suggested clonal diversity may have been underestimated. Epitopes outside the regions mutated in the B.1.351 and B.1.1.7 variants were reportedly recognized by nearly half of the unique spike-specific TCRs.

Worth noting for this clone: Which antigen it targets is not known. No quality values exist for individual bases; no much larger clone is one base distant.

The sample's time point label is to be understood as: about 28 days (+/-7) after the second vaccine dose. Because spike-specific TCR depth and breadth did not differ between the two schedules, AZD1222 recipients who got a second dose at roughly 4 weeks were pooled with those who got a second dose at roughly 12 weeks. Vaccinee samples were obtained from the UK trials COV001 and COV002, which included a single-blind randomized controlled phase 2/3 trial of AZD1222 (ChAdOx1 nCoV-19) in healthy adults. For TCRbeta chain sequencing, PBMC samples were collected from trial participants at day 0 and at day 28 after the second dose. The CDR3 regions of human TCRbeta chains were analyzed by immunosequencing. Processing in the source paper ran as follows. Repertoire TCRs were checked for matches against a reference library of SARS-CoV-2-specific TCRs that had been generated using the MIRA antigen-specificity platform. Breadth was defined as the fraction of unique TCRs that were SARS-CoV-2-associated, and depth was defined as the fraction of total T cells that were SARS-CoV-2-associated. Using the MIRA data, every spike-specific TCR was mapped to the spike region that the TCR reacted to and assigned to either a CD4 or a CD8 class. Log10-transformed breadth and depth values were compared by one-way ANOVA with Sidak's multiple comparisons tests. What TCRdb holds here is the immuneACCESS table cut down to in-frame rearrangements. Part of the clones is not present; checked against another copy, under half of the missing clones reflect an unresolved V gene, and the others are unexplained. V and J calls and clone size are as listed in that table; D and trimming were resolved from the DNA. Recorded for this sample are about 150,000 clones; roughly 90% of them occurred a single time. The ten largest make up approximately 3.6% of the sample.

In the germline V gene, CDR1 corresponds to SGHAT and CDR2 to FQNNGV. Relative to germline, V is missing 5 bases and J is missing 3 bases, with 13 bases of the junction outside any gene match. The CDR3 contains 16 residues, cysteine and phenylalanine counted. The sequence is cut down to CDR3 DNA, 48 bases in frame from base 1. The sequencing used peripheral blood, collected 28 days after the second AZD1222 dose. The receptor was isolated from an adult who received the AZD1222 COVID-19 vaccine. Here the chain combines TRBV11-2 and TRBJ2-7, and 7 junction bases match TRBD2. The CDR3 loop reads CASSGRAKSFFYEQYF. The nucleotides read TGTGCCAGCAGCGGGAGGGCCAAGTCATTTTTCTACGAGCAGTACTTC. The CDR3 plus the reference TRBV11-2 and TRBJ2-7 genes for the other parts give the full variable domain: EAGVAQSPRYKIIEKRQSVAFWCNPISGHATLYWYQQILGQGPKLLIQFQNNGVVDDSQLPKDRFSAERLKGVDSTLKIQPAKLEDSAVYLCASSGRAKSFFYEQYFGPGTRLTVT.